This T cell receptor (beta chain) was recovered during a study of graft-versus-host responses after intestinal transplantation (dated by TCRdb to the early 2020s). Study-wide context: Multivisceral, liver-intestinal, or isolated intestinal transplants were received by the recipients. Rather than being sequenced by the commercial service, samples from three later patients were sequenced in-house on an Illumina MiSeq and processed with MiXCR. Alloreactive clones were identified by sequencing pre-transplant mixed lymphocyte reaction products and comparing them with unstimulated pre-transplant donor and recipient T cells. After intestinal transplantation, graft-versus-host and host-versus-graft alloreactive T cell clones were followed in the graft, circulation and bone marrow using bulk TCR-beta CDR3 sequencing. All recipients received anti-thymocyte globulin induction followed by maintenance tacrolimus and steroids for three to four years. Donor T cell macrochimerism was defined as a peak of at least 4% donor T cells among recipient peripheral blood mononuclear cells. Of the 20 to 25 intestinal transplant recipients enrolled in the cohort, one of whom was a retransplant, a few patients without pretransplant specimens were excluded. Points the paper makes about the study in general: Peak levels of circulating GvH clones were associated with declines in HvG clones early after transplant. The conclusions were limited by the relatively low number and heterogeneity of the intestinal transplant patients. High GvH to HvG T cell clonal ratios were observed in the allografts of patients with donor T cell macrochimerism. GvH clones were detected in recipient bone marrow, and some of these GvH clones were observed earlier in ileal mucosa or blood, consistent with an intestinal mucosal origin.

Germline trimming amounts to 8 bases on V and 5 bases on J, with 5 as the count of junction bases outside the gene matches. Measured from the cysteine to the phenylalanine, the CDR3 is 13 residues long. The retained sequence is limited to the CDR3, 39 bases, with the frame set at the first base. CDR1 is given as MNHEY and CDR2 as SMNVEV, both from the germline V gene (reference sequence). What this sample's time point label stands for: cells obtained before transplantation from donor or recipient. CD3+CD4+ and CD3+CD8+ populations were FACS-sorted from unstimulated pre-transplant donor and recipient cells taken from spleen or lymph nodes. The library relied on the immunoSEQ multiplex PCR assay. For most patients, genomic DNA was isolated with the Qiagen DNeasy Blood and Tissue Kit and sent frozen to Adaptive Biotechnologies for TCR sequencing. Adaptive Biotechnologies carried out high-throughput TCR-beta CDR3 sequencing of genomic DNA for most patients. For the original study's pipeline: Adaptive's ImmunoSEQ software was the source of the TCR sequencing data for 18 patients, while a few other patients were processed with MiXCR and VDJtools. To correct CD4 versus CD8 sorting errors, sequences present in both subsets at a frequency ratio below 5:1 were removed. Because the origin of CDR3 nucleotide sequences shared between donor and recipient could not be assigned, those sequences were removed. To count as alloreactive, a clone needed at least 2-fold expansion over unstimulated cells and a minimum CFSE-low frequency of 0.002% (template counts) or 0.001% (read counts). Mappable clones were those detected in sequenced pre-transplant spleen, lymph node, or MLR CFSE-low populations of the donor or recipient. The cumulative frequency of alloreactive clones was calculated as a percentage of all sequences, weighted by copy number. TCRdb provides this immuneACCESS table in a form limited to in-frame rearrangements. Some clones are lacking; in checked studies, under half of them reflect an unresolved V gene, and why the rest are absent is not known. V and J calls and clone size come straight from that table; D and trimming were deduced from the DNA. In all, the sample holds around 130,000 clones, and roughly nine tenths of those were seen once. The ten largest account for roughly 0.16% of the sample.

Of note for this clone: Its antigen has not been determined. Per-base quality was not reported, and no clone a single base away is much larger than it.

The receptor's source is a human donor who received an intestinal transplant. Here the chain combines TRBV27 and TRBJ2-3; 9 central nucleotides agree with TRBD2. Source: unstimulated CD4+ T cells sorted from spleen or lymph node cells, taken before intestinal transplant. In nucleotide form, the sequence is TGTGCCAGCGCTAGCGGGGATCGAGATACGCAGTATTTT. This is translated as CASASGDRDTQYF.